Below, 11 T cell receptor beta chains from the same sample are listed, as sequenced in a study of blood T cell repertoires in COVID-19. Assay: immunoSEQ multiplex PCR; the TCRdb copy retains only in-frame clones and omits some. This table holds tens of thousands of clones, over 75% found once. The source material was peripheral blood. All receptors derive from a man older than 75 with acute or convalescent COVID-19.

The genes are TRBV7-2 and TRBJ2-7, with 9 bases lining up with TRBD2. The CDR3 loop spans 14 amino acids. Germline trimming cut 5 bases from V and 4 bases from J; bases unmatched to any gene: 6. Germline loops: CDR1 SGHTA, CDR2 FQGNSA. CDR3 sequence: CASSRTSALYEQYF. As DNA, the CDR3 is TGTGCCAGCAGCAGGACTAGCGCCCTATACGAGCAGTACTTC.

CDR3 in amino acids: CASSSRSKYNEQFF. The CDR3 coding sequence is TGTGCCAGTAGTTCACGGAGTAAATACAATGAGCAGTTCTTC. The V and J genes are TRBV19 and TRBJ2-1; no clear D. The CDR3 runs 14 residues. In germline, CDR1 is LNHDA, CDR2 SQIVND (reference sequence). V was pared by 5 bases and J by 4 bases, with 12 bases between.

The chain uses TRBV5-1 and TRBJ1-2; 7 positions agree with TRBD1. The germline V gene has CDR1 SGHRS and CDR2 YFSETQ. CDR3 length: 15 residues. The J segment lost 7 bases and the V segment lost 1 base, leaving 10 bases of the junction unmatched. The CDR3 is CASSLMLQGVSGYTF. The CDR3 region has the DNA TGCGCCAGCAGCTTGATGCTTCAGGGGGTGAGTGGCTACACCTTC. The whole variable domain, filled in from reference TRBV5-1 and TRBJ1-2, reads KAGVTQTPRYLIKTRGQQVTLSCSPISGHRSVSWYQQTPGQGLQFLFEYFSETQRNKGNFPGRFSGRQFSNSRSEMNVSTLELGDSALYLCASSLMLQGVSGYTFGSGTRLTVV.

Of note for this clone: Additional DNA sequences in this sample encode the identical CDR3. This chain joins TRBV24-1 and TRBJ2-7; 7 bases agree with TRBD1. J gave up 3 bases and V 5 bases, and 3 bases lay outside the gene matches. CDR3 length equals 13 residues. Per the germline V gene, CDR1 is KGHDR and CDR2 is SFDVKD. The CDR3: CATSGWDSYEQYF. In DNA, the CDR3 is TGTGCCACCAGTGGGTGGGACAGCTACGAGCAGTACTTC.

The rearrangement uses TRBV6-6 and TRBJ1-2, with 9 bases identical to TRBD1. The germline V gene encodes CDR1 MNHNY and CDR2 SVGAGI (reference sequence). Trimming at V came to 5 bases and at J to 5 bases, leaving 12 bases not matched to a gene. This CDR3 has 16 residues. CDR3 coding DNA: TGTGCCAGCAGTACTCGCCGGGGACAGGGCGATTATGGCTACACCTTC. Its translation is CASSTRRGQGDYGYTF.

The genes are TRBV6-5 and TRBJ1-5, with TRBD1 identical over 9 bases. Trimming at V came to 6 bases and at J to 1 base, leaving 4 bases not matched to a gene. The germline gives CDR1 MNHEY, CDR2 SVGAGI. This CDR3 contains 15 residues. The CDR3 DNA reads as TGTGCCAGCAGCCGACAGGGGGACAGCAATCAGCCCCAGCATTTT. Protein product: CASSRQGDSNQPQHF.

J is TRBJ1-2 and V is TRBV11-3; D may be TRBD1 (6 bases). CDR1 and CDR2 (germline): SGHNT, YENEEA. The CDR3 is made up of 12 amino acids. V was trimmed by 5 bases and J by 7 bases, leaving 11 bases between them. For the CDR3, the DNA is TGTGCCAGCAGCGTCAGGGGTTCTGGCTACACCTTC. Protein product: CASSVRGSGYTF.

The chain uses TRBV11-3 and TRBJ1-1, with D perhaps matching TRBD1 (5 bases). Trimming took off 5 bases at V and 5 bases at J, with 18 bases between the two ends. The CDR3 sequence is 15 residues long. Germline values: CDR1 SGHNT, CDR2 YENEEA. Here the CDR3 DNA reads TGTGCCAGCAGCCGAGGACGCTCGGAGGGGACTGAAGCTTTCTTT. It codes for CASSRGRSEGTEAFF.

This sequence joins TRBV18 and TRBJ1-1, with D maybe TRBD1 (6 bases). With 3 bases removed from V and 6 bases from J, the gap between germline ends came to 14 bases. This CDR3 has 14 amino acids. Germline V gene lookup returns CDR1 KGHSH and CDR2 LQKENI. This chain's CDR3 is CASSPNRAVAEAFF. In nucleotides, the CDR3 is TGTGCCAGCTCACCTAACAGGGCCGTCGCTGAAGCTTTCTTT.

The chain is built from TRBV25-1 and TRBJ2-3; 8 bases are shared with TRBD2. The germline gives CDR1 MGHDK, CDR2 SYGVNS. The CDR3 loop spans 14 amino acids. Trimming took 2 bases from V and 4 from J; bases not matched to a gene: 2. The CDR3 here is CASSEGLAADTQYF. CDR3 bases: TGTGCCAGCAGTGAAGGACTAGCCGCAGATACGCAGTATTTT.

CDR3 sequence (DNA): TGTGCCAGCAGCTTGTACGGGATCTCCTACGAGCAGTACTTC. Translation gives CASSLYGISYEQYF. The V call is TRBV5-5, the J call TRBJ2-7, with a tentative D call TRBD2 (5 bases). This CDR3 has 14 residues. Trimming cost V 1 base and J 0 bases, with 8 bases left between them. Germline CDR1 and CDR2: SGHKS and YYEKEE (reference sequence). Combining the CDR3 with reference TRBV5-5 and TRBJ2-7 gives the whole variable domain DAGVTQSPTHLIKTRGQQVTLRCSPISGHKSVSWYQQVLGQGPQFIFQYYEKEERGRGNFPDRFSARQFPNYSSELNVNALLLGDSALYLCASSLYGISYEQYFGPGTRLTVT.